The 6 T cell receptor beta chains below all came from one sample that was sequenced in a study of glioma-infiltrating T cells after dendritic cell vaccination. Clones were read by immunoSEQ multiplex PCR, and TCRdb kept only the in-frame ones, dropping some. The sample shows about 99,000 clones, roughly 79% of them seen only once. The material was blood, obtained before dendritic cell vaccination. Every receptor here comes from a human donor with glioblastoma.

The CDR3 reads CASRPDRAAGELFF. CDR3 DNA: TGTGCCAGCAGACCGGACAGGGCCGCCGGGGAGCTGTTTTTT. This chain uses TRBV11-2 with TRBJ2-2; 8 positions match TRBD1. From germline, CDR1 is SGHAT and CDR2 FQNNGV. J lost 6 bases, V lost 6 bases, and 6 bases had no gene match. CDR3 length: 14 amino acids.

This rearrangement joins TRBV11-2 to TRBJ1-1, with TRBD1 identical over 7 bases. Germline CDR1 SGHAT, CDR2 FQNNGV. This CDR3 is 12 amino acids long. CDR3 in DNA: TGTGTCGTCAGGGGGTTGAACACTGAAGCTTTCTTT. This encodes CVVRGLNTEAFF.

The count of this clone is one. This chain links TRBV5-6 with TRBJ2-7; D may be TRBD2 (6 bases). V was clipped by 3 bases and J by 6 bases, with 16 bases between them. The CDR3 consists of 14 residues. CDR1 SGHDT and CDR2 YYEEEE come from the germline V gene. CDR3 in amino acids: CASSWGLPLSEQYF. CDR3 nucleotides: TGTGCCAGCAGCTGGGGACTCCCCCTTAGCGAGCAGTACTTC.

Only a few counts were recorded for this clone. J is TRBJ1-5 and V is TRBV15; D remains unclear. Germline CDR1 reads LNHNV; CDR2 reads YYDKDF (reference sequence). The V end lost 1 base, the J end lost 9 bases, and 7 bases lay between the germline ends. This CDR3 contains 12 residues. This chain's CDR3 is CATSRVEGPQHF. The CDR3, as DNA: TGTGCCACCAGCAGAGTTGAGGGGCCCCAGCATTTT.

V is TRBV6-1 and J is TRBJ2-5, with 8 bases lining up with TRBD2. The V segment lost 7 bases and the J segment 2 bases; nucleotides outside the gene matches: 9. Germline V lookup: CDR1 MNHNS, CDR2 SASEGT. The CDR3 totals 15 residues. The CDR3 protein is CASTYASSGQETQYF. CDR3 sequence (DNA): TGTGCCAGCACCTACGCCTCTAGCGGGCAAGAGACCCAGTACTTC.

This chain joins TRBV2 and TRBJ2-4, with TRBD1 matching 8 bases. Germline-derived CDR1 and CDR2 are SNHLY and FYNNEI. The J segment lost 4 bases and the V segment lost 6 bases, leaving 5 bases of the junction unmatched. The CDR3 has 14 residues. This CDR3 is CASRVTGAKNIQYF. As DNA, the CDR3 is TGTGCCAGCAGAGTGACAGGGGCAAAAAACATTCAGTACTTC. Filled out from reference TRBV2 and TRBJ2-4, the complete variable domain reads EPEVTQTPSHQVTQMGQEVILRCVPISNHLYFYWYRQILGQKVEFLVSFYNNEISEKSEIFDDQFSVERPDGSNFTLKIRSTKLEDSAMYFCASRVTGAKNIQYFGAGTRLSVL.